Reported below is one T cell receptor beta chain. Antigen unknown. This entry belongs to a study of OX40 agonist ivuxolimab in advanced cancers. Study details: In this trial design, patients received ivuxolimab intravenously at 0.01 to 10 mg/kg every 2 weeks. A partial response was reached by three patients: one with hepatocellular carcinoma and two with cutaneous melanoma. General study findings and limits: Compared with others, partial responders at 0.1-3.0 mg/kg displayed clonal expansion among the lowest. There were also nonresponders showing low normalized T-cell clonal expansion.

Produced via immunoSEQ multiplex PCR; TCRdb's table is partial and in-frame only. The sample lists about 150,000 clones, about nine tenths occurring once. Trimming removed 4 bases at V and 5 bases at J, with 10 bases between. The germline V gene has CDR1 SGDLS and CDR2 YYNGEE. The CDR3 has 13 residues. Here the sequenced sample was CD4+ or CD8+ T cells sorted from blood, taken in a trial of the OX40 agonist ivuxolimab. The TCR sequence derives from an adult with an advanced solid tumor such as melanoma, head and neck, liver or kidney cancer. The V gene is TRBV9, the J gene TRBJ2-1; perhaps TRBD1 as D (5 bases). As DNA, the CDR3 is TGTGCCAGCAGCCGTGACAGCAACAATGAGCAGTTCTTC. It specifies CASSRDSNNEQFF.